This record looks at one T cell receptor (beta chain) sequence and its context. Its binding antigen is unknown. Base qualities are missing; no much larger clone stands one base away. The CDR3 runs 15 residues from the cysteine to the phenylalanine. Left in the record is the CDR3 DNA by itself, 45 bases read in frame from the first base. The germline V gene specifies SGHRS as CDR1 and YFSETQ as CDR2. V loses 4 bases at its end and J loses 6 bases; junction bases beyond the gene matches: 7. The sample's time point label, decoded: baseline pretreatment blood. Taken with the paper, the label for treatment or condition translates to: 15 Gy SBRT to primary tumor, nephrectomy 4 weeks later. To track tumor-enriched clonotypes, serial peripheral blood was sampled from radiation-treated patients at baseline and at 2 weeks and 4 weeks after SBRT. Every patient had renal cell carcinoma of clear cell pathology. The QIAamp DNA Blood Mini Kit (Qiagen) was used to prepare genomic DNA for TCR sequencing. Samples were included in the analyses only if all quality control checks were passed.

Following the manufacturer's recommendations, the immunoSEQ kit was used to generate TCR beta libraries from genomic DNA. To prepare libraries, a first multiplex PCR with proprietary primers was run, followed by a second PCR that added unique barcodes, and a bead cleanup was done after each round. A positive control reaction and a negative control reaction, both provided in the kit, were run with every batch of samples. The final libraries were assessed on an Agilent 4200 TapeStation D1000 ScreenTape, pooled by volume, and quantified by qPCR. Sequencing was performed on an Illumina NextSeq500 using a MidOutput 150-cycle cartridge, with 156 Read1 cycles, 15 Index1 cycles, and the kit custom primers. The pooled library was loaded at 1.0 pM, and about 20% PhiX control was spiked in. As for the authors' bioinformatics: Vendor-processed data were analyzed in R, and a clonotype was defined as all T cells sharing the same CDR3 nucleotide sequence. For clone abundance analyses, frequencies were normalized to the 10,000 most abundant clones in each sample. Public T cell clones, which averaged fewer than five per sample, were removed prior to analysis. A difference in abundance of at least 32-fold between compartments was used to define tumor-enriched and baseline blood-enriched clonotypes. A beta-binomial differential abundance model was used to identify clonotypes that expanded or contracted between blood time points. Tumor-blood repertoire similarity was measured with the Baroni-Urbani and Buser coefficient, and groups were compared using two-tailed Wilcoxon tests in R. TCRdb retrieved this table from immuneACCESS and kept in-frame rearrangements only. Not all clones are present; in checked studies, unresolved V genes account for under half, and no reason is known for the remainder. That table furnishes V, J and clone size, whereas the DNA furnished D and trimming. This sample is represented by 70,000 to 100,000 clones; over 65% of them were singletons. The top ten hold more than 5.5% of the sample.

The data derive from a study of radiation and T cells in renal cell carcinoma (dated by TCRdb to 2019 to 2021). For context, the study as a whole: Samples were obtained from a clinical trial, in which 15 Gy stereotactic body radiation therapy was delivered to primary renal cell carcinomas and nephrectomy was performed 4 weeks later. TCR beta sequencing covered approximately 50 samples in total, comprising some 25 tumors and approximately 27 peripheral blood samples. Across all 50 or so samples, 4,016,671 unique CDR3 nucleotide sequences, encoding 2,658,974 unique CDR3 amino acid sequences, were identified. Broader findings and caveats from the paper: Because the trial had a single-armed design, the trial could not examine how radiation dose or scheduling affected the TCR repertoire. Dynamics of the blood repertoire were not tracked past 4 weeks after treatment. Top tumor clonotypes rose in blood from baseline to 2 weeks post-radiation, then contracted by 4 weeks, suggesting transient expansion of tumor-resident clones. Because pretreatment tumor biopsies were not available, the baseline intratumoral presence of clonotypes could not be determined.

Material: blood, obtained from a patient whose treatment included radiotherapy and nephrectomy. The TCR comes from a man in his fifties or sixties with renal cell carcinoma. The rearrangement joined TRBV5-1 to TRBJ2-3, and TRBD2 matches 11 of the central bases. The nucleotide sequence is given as TGCGCCAGCAGCGAAATAGCGGGAGGGAGGGATACGCAGTATTTT. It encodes CASSEIAGGRDTQYF.